This TCR beta chain was found in a study of blood T cell repertoires in COVID-19. Background on the study: Specimens from acute and convalescent COVID-19 originated in the United States, Italy and Spain. The cDNA or gDNA used as material had been derived from T cells, B-cell-depleted T cells, or PBMCs.

In the original analysis: Amplification with reference gene primers provided the estimates of nucleated cell counts. Libraries were prepared by immunoSEQ multiplex PCR; TCRdb keeps only in-frame clonotypes and omits some of them. Clone size and V and J calls were adopted from that table, with D and trimming inferred from the DNA. Of roughly 200,000 clones listed, about three quarters are singletons. Deletions cut 5 bases from V and 2 bases from J, with 10 bases between. The germline gives CDR1 MNHEY, CDR2 SVGAGI. The length of the CDR3 is 13 residues. This chain uses TRBV6-5 with TRBJ2-7, with a weak D call TRBD1 (6 bases). This receptor was identified in a woman aged 45-60 years with active or convalescent COVID-19. The sequencing input was peripheral blood. The CDR3 DNA is TGTGCCAGCAGTAAACAGGGAACCTACGAGCAGTACTTC. It encodes CASSKQGTYEQYF.